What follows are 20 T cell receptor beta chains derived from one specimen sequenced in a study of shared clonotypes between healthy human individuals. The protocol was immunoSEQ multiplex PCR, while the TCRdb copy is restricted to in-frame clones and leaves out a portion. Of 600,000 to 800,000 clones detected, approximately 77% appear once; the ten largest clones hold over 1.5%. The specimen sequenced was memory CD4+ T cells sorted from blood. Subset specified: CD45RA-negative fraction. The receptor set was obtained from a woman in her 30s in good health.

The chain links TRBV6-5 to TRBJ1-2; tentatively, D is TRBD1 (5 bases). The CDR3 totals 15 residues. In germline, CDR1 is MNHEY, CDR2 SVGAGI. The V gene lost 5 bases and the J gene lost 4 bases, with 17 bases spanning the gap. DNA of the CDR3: TGTGCCAGCAGTCCTTATCCTGGGGCTGCCTATGGCTACACCTTC. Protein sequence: CASSPYPGAAYGYTF.

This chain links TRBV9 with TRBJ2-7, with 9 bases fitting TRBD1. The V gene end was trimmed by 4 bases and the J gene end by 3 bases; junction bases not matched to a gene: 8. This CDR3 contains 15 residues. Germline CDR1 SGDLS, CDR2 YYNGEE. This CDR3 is CASSKQGAEVYEQYF. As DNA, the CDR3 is TGTGCCAGCAGCAAACAGGGGGCTGAGGTCTACGAGCAGTACTTC. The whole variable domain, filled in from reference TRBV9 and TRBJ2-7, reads DSGVTQTPKHLITATGQRVTLRCSPRSGDLSVYWYQQSLDQGLQFLIQYYNGEERAKGNILERFSAQQFPDLHSELNLSSLELGDSALYFCASSKQGAEVYEQYFGPGTRLTVT.

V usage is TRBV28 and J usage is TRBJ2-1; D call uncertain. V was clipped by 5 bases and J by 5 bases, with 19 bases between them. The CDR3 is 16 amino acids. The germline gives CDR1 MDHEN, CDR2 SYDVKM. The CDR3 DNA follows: TGTGCCAGCAGTCTCCCCACGGGCGCTCTGAACAATGAGCAGTTCTTC. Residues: CASSLPTGALNNEQFF.

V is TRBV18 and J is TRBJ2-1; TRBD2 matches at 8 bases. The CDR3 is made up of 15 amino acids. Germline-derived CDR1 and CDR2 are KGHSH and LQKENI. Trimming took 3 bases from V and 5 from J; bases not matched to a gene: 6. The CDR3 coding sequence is TGTGCCAGCTCACCCCGCCAGCGGGAGAACAATGAGCAGTTCTTC. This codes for CASSPRQRENNEQFF.

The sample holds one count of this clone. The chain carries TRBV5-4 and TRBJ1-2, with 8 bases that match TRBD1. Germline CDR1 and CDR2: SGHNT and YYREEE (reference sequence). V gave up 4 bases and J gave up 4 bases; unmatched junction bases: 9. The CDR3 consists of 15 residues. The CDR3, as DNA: TGTGCCAGCAGCAACACAGGGGGTAGTATCTATGGCTACACCTTC. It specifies CASSNTGGSIYGYTF.

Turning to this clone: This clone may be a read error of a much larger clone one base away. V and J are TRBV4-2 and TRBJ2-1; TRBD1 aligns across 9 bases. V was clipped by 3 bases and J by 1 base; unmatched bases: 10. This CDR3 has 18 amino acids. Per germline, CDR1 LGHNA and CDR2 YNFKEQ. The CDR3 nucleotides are TGTGCCAGCAGCCATCAAGCGTGGGACAGGGTTTCCTACAATGAGCAGTTCTTC. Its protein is CASSHQAWDRVSYNEQFF.

Here the CDR3 reads CATSRPGTGGYEQYF. Here the CDR3 DNA reads TGTGCCACCAGCAGACCCGGGACAGGGGGCTACGAGCAGTACTTC. The chain links TRBV15 to TRBJ2-7; 11 nucleotides agree with TRBD1. CDR1 and CDR2 (germline): LNHNV, YYDKDF (reference sequence). The CDR3 spans 15 residues. Trimming took 2 bases from V and 3 from J; bases not matched to a gene: 3. Full variable domain (missing parts from reference TRBV15 and TRBJ2-7): DAMVIQNPRYQVTQFGKPVTLSCSQTLNHNVMYWYQQKSSQAPKLLFHYYDKDFNNEADTPDNFQSRRPNTSFCFLDIRSPGLGDTAMYLCATSRPGTGGYEQYFGPGTRLTVT.

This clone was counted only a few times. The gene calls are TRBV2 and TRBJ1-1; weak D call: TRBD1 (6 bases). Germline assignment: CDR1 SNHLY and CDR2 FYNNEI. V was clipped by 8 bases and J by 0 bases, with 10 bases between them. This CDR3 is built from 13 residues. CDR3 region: CASRRDMNTEAFF. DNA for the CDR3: TGTGCCAGCCGCAGGGACATGAACACTGAAGCTTTCTTT. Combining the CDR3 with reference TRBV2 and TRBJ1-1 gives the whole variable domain EPEVTQTPSHQVTQMGQEVILRCVPISNHLYFYWYRQILGQKVEFLVSFYNNEISEKSEIFDDQFSVERPDGSNFTLKIRSTKLEDSAMYFCASRRDMNTEAFFGQGTRLTVV.

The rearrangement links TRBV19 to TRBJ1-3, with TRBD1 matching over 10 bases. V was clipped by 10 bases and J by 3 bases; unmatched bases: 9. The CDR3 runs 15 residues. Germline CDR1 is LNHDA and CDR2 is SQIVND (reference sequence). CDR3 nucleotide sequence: TGTGCCACTTCTTCCGGGACAGGGGTTGGAAACACCATATATTTT. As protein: CATSSGTGVGNTIYF. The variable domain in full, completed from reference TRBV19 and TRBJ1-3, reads DGGITQSPKYLFRKEGQNVTLSCEQNLNHDAMYWYRQDPGQGLRLIYYSQIVNDFQKGDIAEGYSVSREKKESFPLTVTSAQKNPTAFYLCATSSGTGVGNTIYFGEGSWLTVV.

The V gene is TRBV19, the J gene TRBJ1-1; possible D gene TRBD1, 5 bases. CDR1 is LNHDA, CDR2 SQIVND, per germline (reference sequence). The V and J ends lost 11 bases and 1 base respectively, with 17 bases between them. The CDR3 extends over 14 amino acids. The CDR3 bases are TGTGCCCCCCCCCTAGGACACCCGAACACTGAAGCTTTCTTT. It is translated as CAPPLGHPNTEAFF.

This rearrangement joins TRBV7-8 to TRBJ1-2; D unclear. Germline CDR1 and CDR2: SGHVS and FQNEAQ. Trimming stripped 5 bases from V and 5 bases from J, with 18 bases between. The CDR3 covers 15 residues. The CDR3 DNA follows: TGTGCCAGCAGCCCTGATGACCTGACGCGGTATGGCTACACCTTC. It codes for CASSPDDLTRYGYTF.

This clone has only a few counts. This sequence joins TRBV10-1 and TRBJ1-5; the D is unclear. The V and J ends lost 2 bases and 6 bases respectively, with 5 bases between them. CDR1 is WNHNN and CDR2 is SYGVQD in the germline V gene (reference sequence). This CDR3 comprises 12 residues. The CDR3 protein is CASSETTQPQHF. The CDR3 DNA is TGCGCCAGCAGTGAGACCACTCAGCCCCAGCATTTT.

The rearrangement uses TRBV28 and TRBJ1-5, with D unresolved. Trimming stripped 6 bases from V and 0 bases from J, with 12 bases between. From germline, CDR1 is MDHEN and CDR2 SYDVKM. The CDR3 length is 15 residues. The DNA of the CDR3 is TGTGCCAGCAGCCCGGCACAACATAGCAATCAGCCCCAGCATTTT. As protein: CASSPAQHSNQPQHF.

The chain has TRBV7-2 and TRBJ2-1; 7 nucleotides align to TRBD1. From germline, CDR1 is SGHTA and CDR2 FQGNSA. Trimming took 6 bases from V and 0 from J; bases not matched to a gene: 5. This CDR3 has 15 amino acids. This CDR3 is CASSHRGPSYNEQFF. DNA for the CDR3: TGTGCCAGCAGTCACAGGGGCCCCTCCTACAATGAGCAGTTCTTC. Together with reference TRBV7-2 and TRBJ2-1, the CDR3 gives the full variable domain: GAGVSQSPSNKVTEKGKDVELRCDPISGHTALYWYRQSLGQGLEFLIYFQGNSAPDKSGLPSDRFSAERTGGSVSTLTIQRTQQEDSAVYLCASSHRGPSYNEQFFGPGTRLTVL.

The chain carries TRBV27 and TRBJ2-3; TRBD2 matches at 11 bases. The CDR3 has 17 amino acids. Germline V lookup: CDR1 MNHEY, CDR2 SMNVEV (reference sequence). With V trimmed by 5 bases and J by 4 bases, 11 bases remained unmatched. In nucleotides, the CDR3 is TGTGCCAGCAGTGGTGCTCCCGGGACTAGCGGCTCAGATACGCAGTATTTT. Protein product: CASSGAPGTSGSDTQYF.

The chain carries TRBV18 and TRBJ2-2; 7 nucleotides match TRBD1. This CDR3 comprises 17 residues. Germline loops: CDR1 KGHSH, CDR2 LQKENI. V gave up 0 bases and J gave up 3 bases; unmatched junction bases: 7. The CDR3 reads CASSPPSGTADTGELFF. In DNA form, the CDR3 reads TGTGCCAGCTCACCACCTTCCGGGACAGCAGACACCGGGGAGCTGTTTTTT.

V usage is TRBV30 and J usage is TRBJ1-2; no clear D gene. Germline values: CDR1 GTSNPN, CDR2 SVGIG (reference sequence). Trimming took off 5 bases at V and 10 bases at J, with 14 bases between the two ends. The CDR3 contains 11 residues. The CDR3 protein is CAWGWVADYTF. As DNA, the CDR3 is TGTGCCTGGGGGTGGGTGGCGGACTACACCTTC.

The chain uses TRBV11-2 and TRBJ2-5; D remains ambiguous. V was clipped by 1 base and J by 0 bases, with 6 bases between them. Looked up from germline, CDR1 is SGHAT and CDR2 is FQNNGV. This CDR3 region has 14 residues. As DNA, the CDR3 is TGTGCCAGCAGCTTAGCGCGAGACCAAGAGACCCAGTACTTC. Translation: CASSLARDQETQYF.

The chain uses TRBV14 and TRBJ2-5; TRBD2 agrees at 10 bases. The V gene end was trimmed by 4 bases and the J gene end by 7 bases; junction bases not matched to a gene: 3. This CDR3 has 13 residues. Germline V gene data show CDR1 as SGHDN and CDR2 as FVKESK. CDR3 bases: TGTGCCAGCAGCCCGCGGACTAGCGGGACCCAGTACTTC. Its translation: CASSPRTSGTQYF.

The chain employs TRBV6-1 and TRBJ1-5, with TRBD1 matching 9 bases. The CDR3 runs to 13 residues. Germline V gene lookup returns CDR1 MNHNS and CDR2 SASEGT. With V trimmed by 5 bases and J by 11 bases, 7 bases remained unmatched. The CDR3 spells CASSRDRVGSQHF. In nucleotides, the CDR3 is TGTGCCAGCAGTAGGGACAGGGTTGGGTCCCAGCATTTT.